This section outlines one T cell receptor (beta chain) sequence together with its context. Its antigen is undetermined. Those with chemo-refractory metastatic non-small-cell lung cancer were treated with focal radiation combined with CTLA-4 blockade using ipilimumab. This sample was included in a study of radiotherapy plus CTLA-4 blockade in lung cancer. On the study more broadly: In around 19% of patients, objective responses were seen; 31% had disease control. General study results and limits: Researchers report tumor-derived TCR clones expanding in blood after radiotherapy plus ipilimumab. In blood, early T cell clone dynamics reportedly predicted response best, together with interferon-beta.

This CDR3 region has 14 residues. Germline V CDR1 and CDR2: SQVTM, ANQGSEA. Sequenced by immunoSEQ multiplex PCR; TCRdb stores in-frame clones only, minus some. The repertoire includes nearly 15,000 clones, 65% to 75% of them detected once, and 53% sits in the top ten. The clonotype comes from a human donor with non-small cell lung cancer whose response to radiotherapy plus ipilimumab could not be evaluated. The source was peripheral blood, collected from a patient treated with radiotherapy plus ipilimumab. V usage is TRBV29-1 and J usage is TRBJ2-5; 10 nucleotides align to TRBD2. The assigned J gene may be wrong: the sequence end matches TRBJ2-7 better. The CDR3: CSVSTSGVYYEQYF. DNA of the CDR3: TGCAGCGTTTCCACTAGCGGGGTATACTACGAGCAGTACTTC.